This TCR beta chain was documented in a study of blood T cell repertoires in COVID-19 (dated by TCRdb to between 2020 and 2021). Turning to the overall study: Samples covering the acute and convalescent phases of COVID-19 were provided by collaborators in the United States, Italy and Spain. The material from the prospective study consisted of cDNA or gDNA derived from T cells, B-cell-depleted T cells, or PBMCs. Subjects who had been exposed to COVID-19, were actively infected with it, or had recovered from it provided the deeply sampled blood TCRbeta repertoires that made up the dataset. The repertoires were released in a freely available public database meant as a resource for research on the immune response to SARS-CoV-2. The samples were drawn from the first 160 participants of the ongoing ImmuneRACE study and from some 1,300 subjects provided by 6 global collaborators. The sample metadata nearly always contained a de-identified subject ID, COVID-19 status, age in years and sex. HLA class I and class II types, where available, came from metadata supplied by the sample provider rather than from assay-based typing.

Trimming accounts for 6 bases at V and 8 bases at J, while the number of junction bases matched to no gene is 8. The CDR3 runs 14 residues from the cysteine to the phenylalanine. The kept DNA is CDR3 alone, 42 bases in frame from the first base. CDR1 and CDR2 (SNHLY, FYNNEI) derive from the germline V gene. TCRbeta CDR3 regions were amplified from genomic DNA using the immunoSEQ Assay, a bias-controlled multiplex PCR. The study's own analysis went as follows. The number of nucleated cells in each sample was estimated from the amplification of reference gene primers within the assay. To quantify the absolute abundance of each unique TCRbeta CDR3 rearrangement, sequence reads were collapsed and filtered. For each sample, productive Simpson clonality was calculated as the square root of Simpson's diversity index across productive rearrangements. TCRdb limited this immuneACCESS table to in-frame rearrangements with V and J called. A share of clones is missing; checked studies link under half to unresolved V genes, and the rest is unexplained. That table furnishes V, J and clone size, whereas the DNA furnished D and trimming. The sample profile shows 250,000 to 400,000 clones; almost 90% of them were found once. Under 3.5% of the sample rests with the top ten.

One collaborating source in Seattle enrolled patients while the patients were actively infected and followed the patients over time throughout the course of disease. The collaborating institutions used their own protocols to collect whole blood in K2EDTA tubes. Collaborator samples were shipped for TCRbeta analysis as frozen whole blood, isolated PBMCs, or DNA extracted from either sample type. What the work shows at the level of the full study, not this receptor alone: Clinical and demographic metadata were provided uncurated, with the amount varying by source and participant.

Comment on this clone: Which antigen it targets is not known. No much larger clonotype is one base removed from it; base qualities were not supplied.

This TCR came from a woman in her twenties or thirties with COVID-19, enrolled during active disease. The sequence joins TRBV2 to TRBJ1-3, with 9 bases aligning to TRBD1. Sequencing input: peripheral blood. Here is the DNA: TGTGCCAGCAGCCTAACACAGGGGGCAGACACCATATATTTT. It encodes CASSLTQGADTIYF. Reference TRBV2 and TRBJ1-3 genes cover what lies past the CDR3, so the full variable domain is EPEVTQTPSHQVTQMGQEVILRCVPISNHLYFYWYRQILGQKVEFLVSFYNNEISEKSEIFDDQFSVERPDGSNFTLKIRSTKLEDSAMYFCASSLTQGADTIYFGEGSWLTVV.